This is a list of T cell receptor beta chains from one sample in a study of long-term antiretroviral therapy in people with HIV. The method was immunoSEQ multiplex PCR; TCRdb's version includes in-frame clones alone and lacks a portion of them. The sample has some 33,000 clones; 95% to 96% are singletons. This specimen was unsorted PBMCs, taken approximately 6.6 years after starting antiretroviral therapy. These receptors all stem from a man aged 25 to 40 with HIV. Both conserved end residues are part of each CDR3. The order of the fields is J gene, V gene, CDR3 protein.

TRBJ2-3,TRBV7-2,CASSLSLWTVRDTQYF
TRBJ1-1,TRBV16,CASSPRDRVNTEAFF
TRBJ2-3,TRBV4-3,CASSPRAGGLPGDTQYF
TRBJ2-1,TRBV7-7,CASSMGPLGSNEQFF
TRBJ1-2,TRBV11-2,CASSLLSWADHGYTF
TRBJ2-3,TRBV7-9,CASSSPDEEWTDTQYF
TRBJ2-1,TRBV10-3,CAISEGPASGSPRYNEQFF
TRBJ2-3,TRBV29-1,CSVGKSAGDTQYF
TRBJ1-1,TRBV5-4,CASSHPGTRDTEAFF
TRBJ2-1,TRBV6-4,CASKHHSNYNEQFF
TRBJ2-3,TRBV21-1,CASSRDSFFTDTQYF
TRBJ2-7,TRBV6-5,CASSYVQGLDEQYF
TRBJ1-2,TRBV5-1,CASSLSEELTGYTF
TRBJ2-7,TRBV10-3,CAISYYGSEQYF
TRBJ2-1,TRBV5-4,CASSLGQGRNEQFF
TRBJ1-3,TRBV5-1,CASSLQAGNTIYF
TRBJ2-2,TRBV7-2,CASMDSAGQNAGELFF
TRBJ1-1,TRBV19,CASSIAQGQSAFF
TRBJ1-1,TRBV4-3,CASSQDKWGNTEAFF
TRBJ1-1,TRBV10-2,CASRDSLSNTEAFF
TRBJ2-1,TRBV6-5,CASQGGWNEQFF
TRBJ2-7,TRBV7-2,CASSPTGGARKYEQYF
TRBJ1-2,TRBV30,CAWRFPLPGYGYTF
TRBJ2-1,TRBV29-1,CSAAPGGGLYNEQFF
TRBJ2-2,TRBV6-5,CASSYSGRATGELFF
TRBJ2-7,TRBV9,CASSAAPSYEQYF
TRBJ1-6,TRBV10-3,CAISTSLNSPLHF
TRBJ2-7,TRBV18,CASSAIPGASYEQYF
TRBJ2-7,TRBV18,CASSPVASGRGRWQGSYEQYF
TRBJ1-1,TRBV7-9,CASSPEVRNTEAFF
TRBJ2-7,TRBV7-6,CASSLWGAYEQYF
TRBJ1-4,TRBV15,CATSRVGDLSEKLFF
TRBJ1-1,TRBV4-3,CASSQGTSRYTEAFF
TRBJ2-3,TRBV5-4,CASSPDGGGGSDTQYF
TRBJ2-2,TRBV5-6,CASSLIRGWTGELFF
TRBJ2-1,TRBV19,CASSTGDRDEQFF
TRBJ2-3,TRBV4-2,CASSLIGTSGTTDTQYF
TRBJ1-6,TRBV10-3,CAIRGQVDSPLHF
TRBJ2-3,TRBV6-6,CAGRTSLQPTDTQYF
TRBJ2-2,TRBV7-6,CASSLATSQELFF
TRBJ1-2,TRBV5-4,CASSEGTRVVYTF
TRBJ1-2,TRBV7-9,CASSTEGGGYTF
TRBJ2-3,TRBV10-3,CAISESTAAGAHYTDTQYF
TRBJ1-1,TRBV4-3,CASSQDRMDLGQDEAFF
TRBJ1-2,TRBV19,CASTLQGESYTF
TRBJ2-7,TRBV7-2,CASSEGTGLFF
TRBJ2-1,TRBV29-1,CSVEAGLHSYNEQFF
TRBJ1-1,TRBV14,CASSQDLMNTEAFF